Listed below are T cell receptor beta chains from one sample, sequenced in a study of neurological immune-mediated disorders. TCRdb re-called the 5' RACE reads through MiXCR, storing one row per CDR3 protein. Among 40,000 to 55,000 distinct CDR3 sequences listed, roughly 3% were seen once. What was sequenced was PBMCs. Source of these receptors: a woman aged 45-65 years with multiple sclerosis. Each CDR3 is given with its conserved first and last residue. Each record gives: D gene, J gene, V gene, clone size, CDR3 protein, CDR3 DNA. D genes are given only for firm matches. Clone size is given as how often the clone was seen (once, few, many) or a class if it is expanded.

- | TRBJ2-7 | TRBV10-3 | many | CAISGWGEAYEQYF | TGTGCCATCAGTGGGTGGGGGGAGGCCTACGAGCAGTACTTC
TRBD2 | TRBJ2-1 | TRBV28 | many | CASSFQRGTSGTYEQFF | TGTGCCAGCAGTTTTCAAAGGGGGACTAGCGGGACCTATGAGCAGTTCTTC
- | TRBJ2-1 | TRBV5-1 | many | CASSWARDYNEQFF | TGCGCCAGCAGCTGGGCCAGGGACTACAATGAGCAGTTCTTC
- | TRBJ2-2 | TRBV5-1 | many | CASRHGPTGELFF | TGCGCCAGCAGGCATGGACCTACCGGGGAGCTGTTTTTT
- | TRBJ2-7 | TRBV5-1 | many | CASSLEGANREEQYF | TGCGCCAGCAGCTTGGAAGGGGCTAACCGGGAAGAGCAGTACTTC
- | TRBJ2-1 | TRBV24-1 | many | CATSNPGGHNEQFF | TGTGCCACCAGTAATCCAGGTGGCCACAATGAGCAGTTCTTC
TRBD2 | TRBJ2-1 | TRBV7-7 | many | CASSLGLANYNEQFF | TGTGCTAGCAGCTTGGGACTAGCGAACTACAATGAGCAGTTCTTC
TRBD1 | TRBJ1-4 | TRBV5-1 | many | CASTGTGSTNEKLFF | TGCGCCAGCACCGGGACAGGATCAACTAATGAAAAACTGTTTTTT
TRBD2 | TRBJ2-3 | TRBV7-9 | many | CASSRPAGLSTDTQYF | TGTGCCAGCAGCCGCCCAGCGGGGCTCAGCACAGATACGCAGTATTTT
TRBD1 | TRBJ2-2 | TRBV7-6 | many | CASSLVRTGGVIGTGELFF | TGTGCCAGCAGCTTAGTAAGAACAGGGGGAGTAATCGGCACCGGGGAGCTGTTTTTT
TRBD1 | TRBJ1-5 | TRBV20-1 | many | CSARRGQGGQPQHF | TGCAGTGCTAGAAGGGGACAGGGAGGTCAGCCCCAGCATTTT